This note documents a single T cell receptor (beta chain) sequence. With MiXCR, TCRdb called clones anew from the PCR reads. This sample has approximately 35,000 clones, with under 14% found just once. Germline V gives CDR1 SGHTA, CDR2 FQGTGA. The CDR3 extends over 15 amino acids. The J segment lost 8 bases and the V segment lost 6 bases, leaving 9 bases of the junction unmatched. The data were taken from a study of metastatic and nonmetastatic thyroid tumors. Thyroid surgery was preceded by no treatment in any patient. This chain connects TRBV7-3 to TRBJ2-1; TRBD2 aligns across 11 bases. This TCR derives from a female donor with papillary thyroid cancer or a benign thyroid nodule (not recorded which). Some clones in this sample may be carry-over from other donors' samples. The sample consisted of blood. The CDR3 DNA follows: TGTGCCAGCAGTCCGACTGTACTAGCGGGGGATGAGCAGTTCTTC. Amino acids: CASSPTVLAGDEQFF.